This TCR beta chain is from a study of T cell responses to AZD1222 COVID-19 vaccine. Concerning this clone: Its antigen is not known.

The V end lost 4 bases, the J end lost 6 bases, and 13 bases lay between the germline ends. This CDR3 comprises 15 residues. Germline lookup yields CDR1 MGHRA and CDR2 YSYEKL. Using immunoSEQ multiplex PCR, the repertoire was profiled, and TCRdb retains in-frame clones only, with some absent. The data contain approximately 150,000 clones, around 85% of them singletons. Overall study results and limits: White British donors predominated, females outnumbered males, and clonal diversity was possibly underestimated.

The input for sequencing was peripheral blood, taken 28 days after the second AZD1222 dose. This TCR derives from an adult who received the AZD1222 COVID-19 vaccine. The chain is built from TRBV4-1 and TRBJ1-6; D is unclear. The CDR3: CASSREGTANSPLHF. In DNA, the CDR3 is TGCGCCAGCAGCCGAGAGGGTACGGCTAATTCACCCCTCCACTTT.